The entry below describes one T cell receptor beta chain. The sample comes from a study of control samples from healthy donors and cancer patients. Repertoires were generated with immunoSEQ multiplex PCR, while TCRdb's copy carries only in-frame clones and drops some. The sample lists about 190,000 clones, about 90% occurring once. The CDR3 is 13 residues long. V lost 2 bases and J lost 11, with 15 bases in between. This clonotype originated in a man aged 25-40 years in good health. The sequenced sample consisted of blood. This sequence joins TRBV12-3 or TRBV12-4 and TRBJ1-1; D may be TRBD1 (6 bases). CDR3 DNA: TGTGCCAGCAGTTTACAAGAGCGGGACACTGCTTTCTTT. It translates to CASSLQERDTAFF.